This T cell receptor (beta chain) was profiled in a study of CD4+ T cells in melanoma. The assay was immunoSEQ multiplex PCR, and TCRdb's table has in-frame clones only and misses some. Counted here are roughly 150,000 clones, around 90% occurring once; the ten biggest clones make up roughly 1.4%. This clonotype was sampled from a human donor with melanoma.

CDR3 loop: CASSPGLAGTDTQYF. As DNA, the CDR3 is TGTGCCAGCAGCCCGGGACTAGCGGGTACAGATACGCAGTATTTT. The rearrangement uses TRBV5-4 and TRBJ2-3; 12 bases line up with TRBD2. V was pared by 4 bases and J by 3 bases, with 3 bases of the junction left unmatched. The V gene's germline CDR1 is SGHNT and CDR2 YYREEE (reference sequence). The CDR3 is 15 amino acids.